This TCR beta chain originates from a study of T cells in localized non-small cell lung cancer. Regarding the study as a whole: Detection in adjacent lung was observed for a median around 55 of the top 100 tumor clones. Compared with tumor, uninvolved adjacent lung displayed greater T cell clonality, ranking highest overall. Elevated circulating T cell density in blood was associated with longer overall survival.

The protocol was immunoSEQ multiplex PCR, while the TCRdb copy is restricted to in-frame clones and leaves out a portion. Of 53,000 or so clones listed, roughly 88% are singletons. For this clone: As yet, its antigen is unknown.

The TCR comes from a man aged 40-75 years with stage III lung adenocarcinoma. Sequenced here: peripheral blood mononuclear cells, sampled before any cancer treatment.

The CDR3 nucleotides read TGTGCCAGCAGCTTGGGACAGGAGAACAATGAGCAGTTCTTC. Encoded protein: CASSLGQENNEQFF. The V call is TRBV5-4, the J call TRBJ2-1, with a tentative D call TRBD1 (6 bases). Between the trimmed V and J ends, which lost 0 bases and 5 bases, there was a span of 9 bases. Germline CDR1 SGHNT, CDR2 YYREEE (reference sequence). The CDR3 loop spans 14 amino acids.